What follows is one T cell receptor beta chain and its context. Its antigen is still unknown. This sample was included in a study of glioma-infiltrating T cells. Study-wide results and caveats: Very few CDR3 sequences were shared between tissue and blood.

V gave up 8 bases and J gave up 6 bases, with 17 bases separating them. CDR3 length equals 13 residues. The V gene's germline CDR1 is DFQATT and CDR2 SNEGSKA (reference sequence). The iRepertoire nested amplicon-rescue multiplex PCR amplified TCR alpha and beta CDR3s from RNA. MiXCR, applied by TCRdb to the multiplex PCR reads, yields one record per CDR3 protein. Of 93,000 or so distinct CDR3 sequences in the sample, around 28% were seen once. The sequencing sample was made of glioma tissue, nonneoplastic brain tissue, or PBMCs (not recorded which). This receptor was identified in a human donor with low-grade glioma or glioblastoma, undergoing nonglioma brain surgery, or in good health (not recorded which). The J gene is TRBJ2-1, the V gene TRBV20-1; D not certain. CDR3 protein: CSSKGPAANEQFF. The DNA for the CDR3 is TGCAGTTCTAAAGGTCCTGCTGCCAATGAGCAGTTCTTC.